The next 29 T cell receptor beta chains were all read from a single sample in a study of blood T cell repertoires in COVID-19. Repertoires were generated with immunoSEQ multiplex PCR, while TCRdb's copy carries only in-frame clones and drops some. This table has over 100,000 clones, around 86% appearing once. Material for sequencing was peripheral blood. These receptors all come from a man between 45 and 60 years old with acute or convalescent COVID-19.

This chain's CDR3 is CASSTLDSTGELFF. DNA for the CDR3: TGTGCCAGTAGTACCTTGGACAGCACCGGGGAGCTGTTTTTT. This chain uses TRBV19 with TRBJ2-2, with a tentative D call TRBD1 (6 bases). Germline V gives CDR1 LNHDA, CDR2 SQIVND (reference sequence). Trimming took off 4 bases at V and 4 bases at J, with 10 bases between the two ends. CDR3 length: 14 residues.

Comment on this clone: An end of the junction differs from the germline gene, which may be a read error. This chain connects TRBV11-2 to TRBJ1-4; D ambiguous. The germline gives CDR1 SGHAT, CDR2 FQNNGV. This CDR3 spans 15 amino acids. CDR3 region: CASSSSSGKGEQLFF. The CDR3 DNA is TGTGCCAGCAGCTCGAGTTCGGGGAAGGGTGAACAACTGTTTTTT. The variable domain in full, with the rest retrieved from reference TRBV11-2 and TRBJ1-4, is EAGVAQSPRYKIIEKRQSVAFWCNPISGHATLYWYQQILGQGPKLLIQFQNNGVVDDSQLPKDRFSAERLKGVDSTLKIQPAKLEDSAVYLCASSSSSGKGEQLFFGSGTQLSVL.

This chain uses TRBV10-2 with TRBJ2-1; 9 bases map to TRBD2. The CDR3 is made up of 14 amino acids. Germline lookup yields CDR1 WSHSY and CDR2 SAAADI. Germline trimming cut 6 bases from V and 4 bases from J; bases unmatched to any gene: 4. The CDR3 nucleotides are TGCGCCAGCAGCAGTAGCGGGAGTTACAATGAGCAGTTCTTC. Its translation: CASSSSGSYNEQFF.

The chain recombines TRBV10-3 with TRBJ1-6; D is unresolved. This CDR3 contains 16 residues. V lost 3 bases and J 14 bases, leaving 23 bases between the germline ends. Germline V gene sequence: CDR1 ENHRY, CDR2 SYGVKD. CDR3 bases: TGTGCCATCAGTGACCCCCGGGAAGGGATTAATAGGGCCCTCCACTTT. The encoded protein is CAISDPREGINRALHF.

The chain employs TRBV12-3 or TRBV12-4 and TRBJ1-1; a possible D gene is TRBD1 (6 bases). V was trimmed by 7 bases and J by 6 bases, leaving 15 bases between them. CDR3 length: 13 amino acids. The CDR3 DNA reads TGTGCCAGCACTAGACAGGCGGACCCTGAAGCTTTCTTT. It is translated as CASTRQADPEAFF.

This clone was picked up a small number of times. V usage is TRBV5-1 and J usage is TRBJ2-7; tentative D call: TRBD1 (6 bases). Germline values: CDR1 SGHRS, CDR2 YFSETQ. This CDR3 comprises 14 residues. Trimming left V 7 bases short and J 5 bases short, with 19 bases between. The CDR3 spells CASRKGLNRDEQYF. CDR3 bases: TGCGCCAGCCGGAAGGGGCTGAACAGGGACGAGCAGTACTTC.

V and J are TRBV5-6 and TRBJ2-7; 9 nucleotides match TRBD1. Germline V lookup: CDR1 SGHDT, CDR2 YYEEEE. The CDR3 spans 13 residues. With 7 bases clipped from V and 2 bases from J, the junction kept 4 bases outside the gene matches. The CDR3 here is CASVRQGAYEQYF. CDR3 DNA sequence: TGTGCCAGCGTACGACAGGGGGCCTACGAGCAGTACTTC.

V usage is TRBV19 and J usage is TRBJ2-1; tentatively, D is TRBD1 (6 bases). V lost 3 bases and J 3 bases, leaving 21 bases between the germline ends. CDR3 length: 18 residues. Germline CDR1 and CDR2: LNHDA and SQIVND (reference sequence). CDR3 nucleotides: TGTGCCAGTAGTATTGGACAGAACCCCCTCTCCGGCTACAATGAGCAGTTCTTC. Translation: CASSIGQNPLSGYNEQFF.

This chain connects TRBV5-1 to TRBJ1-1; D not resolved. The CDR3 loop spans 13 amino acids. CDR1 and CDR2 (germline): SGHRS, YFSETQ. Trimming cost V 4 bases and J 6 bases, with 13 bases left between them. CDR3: CASSRELNAEAFF. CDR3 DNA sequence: TGCGCCAGCAGCCGGGAGCTAAATGCTGAAGCTTTCTTT.

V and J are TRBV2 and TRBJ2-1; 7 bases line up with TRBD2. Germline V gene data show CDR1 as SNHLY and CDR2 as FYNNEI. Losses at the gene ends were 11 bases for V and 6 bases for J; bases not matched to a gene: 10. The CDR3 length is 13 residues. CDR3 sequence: CAFSGLSTNEQFF. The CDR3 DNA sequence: TGTGCCTTCTCGGGACTATCAACCAATGAGCAGTTCTTC.

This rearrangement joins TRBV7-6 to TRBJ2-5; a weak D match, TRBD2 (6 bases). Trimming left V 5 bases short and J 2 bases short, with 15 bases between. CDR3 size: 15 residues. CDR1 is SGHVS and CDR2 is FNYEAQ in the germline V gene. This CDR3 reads CASSTAGTAQETQYF. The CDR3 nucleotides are TGTGCCAGCAGCACGGCCGGGACTGCACAAGAGACCCAGTACTTC.

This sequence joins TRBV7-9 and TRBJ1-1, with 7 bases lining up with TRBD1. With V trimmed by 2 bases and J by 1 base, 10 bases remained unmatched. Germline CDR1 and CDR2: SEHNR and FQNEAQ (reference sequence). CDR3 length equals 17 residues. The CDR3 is CASSLRPTGASNTEAFF. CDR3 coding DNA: TGTGCCAGCAGCTTACGGCCCACAGGGGCCTCGAACACTGAAGCTTTCTTT.

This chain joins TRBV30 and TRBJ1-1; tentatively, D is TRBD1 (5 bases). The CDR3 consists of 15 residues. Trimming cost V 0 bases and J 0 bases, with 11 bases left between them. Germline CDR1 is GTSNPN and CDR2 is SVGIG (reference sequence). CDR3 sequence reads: CAWSVTGRVNTEAFF. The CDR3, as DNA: TGTGCCTGGAGTGTAACCGGCAGGGTGAACACTGAAGCTTTCTTT.

The CDR3 region has the DNA TGTGCCAGCAGCCAACGTCGGGAGACCCAGTACTTC. It specifies CASSQRRETQYF. The genes are TRBV3-1 (or the pseudogene TRBV3-2) and TRBJ2-5; D is ambiguous. This CDR3 contains 12 residues. Germline V gives CDR1 LGHDT, CDR2 YNNKEL (reference sequence). The V gene lost 2 bases and the J gene lost 5 bases, with 6 bases spanning the gap.

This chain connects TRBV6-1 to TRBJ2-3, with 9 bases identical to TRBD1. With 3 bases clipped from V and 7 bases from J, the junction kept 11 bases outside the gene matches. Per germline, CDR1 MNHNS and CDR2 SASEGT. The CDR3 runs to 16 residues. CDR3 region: CASSDRDRVARNTQYF. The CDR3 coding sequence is TGTGCCAGCAGTGACCGGGACAGGGTGGCAAGGAATACGCAGTATTTT.

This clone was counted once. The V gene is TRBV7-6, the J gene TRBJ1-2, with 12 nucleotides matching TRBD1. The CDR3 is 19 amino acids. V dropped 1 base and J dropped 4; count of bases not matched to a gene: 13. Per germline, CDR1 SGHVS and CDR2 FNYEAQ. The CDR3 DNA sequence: TGTGCCAGCAGCTTAGACAGAGGGGACAGGGGGCAAAAATTCTATGGCTACACCTTC. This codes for CASSLDRGDRGQKFYGYTF.

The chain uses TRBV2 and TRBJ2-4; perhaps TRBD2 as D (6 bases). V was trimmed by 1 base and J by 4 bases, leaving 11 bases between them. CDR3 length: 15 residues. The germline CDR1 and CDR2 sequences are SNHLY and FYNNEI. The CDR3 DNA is TGTGCCAGCAGTGAAGGGGGGGTCTGGAAAAACATTCAGTACTTC. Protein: CASSEGGVWKNIQYF. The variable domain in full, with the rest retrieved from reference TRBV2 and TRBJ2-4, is EPEVTQTPSHQVTQMGQEVILRCVPISNHLYFYWYRQILGQKVEFLVSFYNNEISEKSEIFDDQFSVERPDGSNFTLKIRSTKLEDSAMYFCASSEGGVWKNIQYFGAGTRLSVL.

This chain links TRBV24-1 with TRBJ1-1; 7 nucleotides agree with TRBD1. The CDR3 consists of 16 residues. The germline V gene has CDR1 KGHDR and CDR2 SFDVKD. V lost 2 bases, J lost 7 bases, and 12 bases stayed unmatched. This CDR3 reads CATSDSPGQGGGEAFF. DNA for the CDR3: TGTGCCACCAGTGATTCGCCGGGGCAAGGGGGCGGTGAAGCTTTCTTT.

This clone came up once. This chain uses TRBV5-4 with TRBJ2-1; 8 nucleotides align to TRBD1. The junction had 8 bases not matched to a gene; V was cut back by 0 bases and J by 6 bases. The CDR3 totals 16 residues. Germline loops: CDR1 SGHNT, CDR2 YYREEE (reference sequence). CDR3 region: CASSLGTGRVANEQFF. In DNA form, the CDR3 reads TGTGCCAGCAGCTTGGGGACAGGGAGAGTGGCCAATGAGCAGTTCTTC. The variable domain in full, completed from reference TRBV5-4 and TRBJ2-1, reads ETGVTQSPTHLIKTRGQQVTLRCSSQSGHNTVSWYQQALGQGPQFIFQYYREEENGRGNFPPRFSGLQFPNYSSELNVNALELDDSALYLCASSLGTGRVANEQFFGPGTRLTVL.

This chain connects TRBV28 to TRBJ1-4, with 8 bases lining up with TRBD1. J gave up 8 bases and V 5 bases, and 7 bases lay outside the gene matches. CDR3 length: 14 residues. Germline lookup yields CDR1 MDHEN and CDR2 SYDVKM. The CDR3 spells CASSITGGGEKLFF. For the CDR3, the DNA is TGTGCCAGCAGTATTACAGGGGGGGGCGAAAAACTGTTTTTT.

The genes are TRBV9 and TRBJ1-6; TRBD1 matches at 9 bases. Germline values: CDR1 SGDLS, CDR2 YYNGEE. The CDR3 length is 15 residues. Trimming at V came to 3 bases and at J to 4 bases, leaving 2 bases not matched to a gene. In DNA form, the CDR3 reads TGTGCCAGCAGCGCCGGGACAGGGTATAATTCACCCCTCCACTTT. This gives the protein CASSAGTGYNSPLHF.

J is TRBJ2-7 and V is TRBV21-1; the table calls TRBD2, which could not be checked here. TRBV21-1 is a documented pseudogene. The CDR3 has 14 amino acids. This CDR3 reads CASLLKGASYEQYF. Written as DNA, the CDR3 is TGTGCCAGCTTATTAAAAGGAGCTTCCTACGAGCAGTACTTC.

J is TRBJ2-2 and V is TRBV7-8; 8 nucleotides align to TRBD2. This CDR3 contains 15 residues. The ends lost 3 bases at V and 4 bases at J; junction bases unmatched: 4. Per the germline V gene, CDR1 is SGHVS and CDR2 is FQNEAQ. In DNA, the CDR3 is TGTGCCAGCAGCTTTAGCGGGGCGTCCACCGGGGAGCTGTTTTTT. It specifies CASSFSGASTGELFF.

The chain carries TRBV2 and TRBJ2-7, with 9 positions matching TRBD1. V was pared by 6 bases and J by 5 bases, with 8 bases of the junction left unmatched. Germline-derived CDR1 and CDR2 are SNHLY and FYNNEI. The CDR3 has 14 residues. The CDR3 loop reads CASRITGGRHEQYF. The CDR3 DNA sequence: TGTGCCAGCAGAATAACAGGGGGCAGGCACGAGCAGTACTTC.

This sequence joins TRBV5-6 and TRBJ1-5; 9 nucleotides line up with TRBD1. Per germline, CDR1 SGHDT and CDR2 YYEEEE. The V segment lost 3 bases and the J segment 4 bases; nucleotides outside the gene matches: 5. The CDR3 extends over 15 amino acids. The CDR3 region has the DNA TGTGCCAGCAGCTGGGGGGGACAGGGAAATCAGCCCCAGCATTTT. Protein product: CASSWGGQGNQPQHF.

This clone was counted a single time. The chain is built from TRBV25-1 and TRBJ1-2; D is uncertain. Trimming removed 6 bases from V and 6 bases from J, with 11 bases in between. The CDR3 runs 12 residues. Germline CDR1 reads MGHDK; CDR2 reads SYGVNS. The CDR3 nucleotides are TGTGCCAGCAGCCTGACACCGGATGGCTACACCTTC. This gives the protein CASSLTPDGYTF.

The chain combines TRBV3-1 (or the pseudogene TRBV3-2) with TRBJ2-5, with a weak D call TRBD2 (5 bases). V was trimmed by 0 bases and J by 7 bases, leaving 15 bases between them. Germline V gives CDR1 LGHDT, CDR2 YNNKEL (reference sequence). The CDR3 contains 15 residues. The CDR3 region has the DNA TGTGCCAGCAGCCAAGACGCCAGCGGTGGAAGGACCCAGTACTTC. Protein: CASSQDASGGRTQYF.

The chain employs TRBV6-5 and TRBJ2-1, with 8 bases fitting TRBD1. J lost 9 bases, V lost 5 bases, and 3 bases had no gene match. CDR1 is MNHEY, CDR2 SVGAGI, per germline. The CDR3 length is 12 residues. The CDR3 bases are TGTGCCAGCAGTAGAGGACAGGGTGAGCAGTTCTTC. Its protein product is CASSRGQGEQFF.

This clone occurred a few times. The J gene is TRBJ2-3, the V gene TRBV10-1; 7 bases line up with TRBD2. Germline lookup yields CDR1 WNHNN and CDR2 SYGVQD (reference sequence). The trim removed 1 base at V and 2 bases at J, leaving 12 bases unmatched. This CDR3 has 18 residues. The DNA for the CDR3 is TGCGCCAGCAGTGAGTTGGGACTAAACAACATTTCCACAGATACGCAGTATTTT. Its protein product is CASSELGLNNISTDTQYF.